These 4 T cell receptor beta chains were sequenced from one sample in a study of vaccination and CD4 T cells after COVID-19. Their specific antigens are unknown. Scientists ran DNA taken from cultured CD4+ T cells through the Oncomine TCR Beta short-read assay for sequencing. TCRdb used MiXCR to reprocess the PCR reads, holding one entry per CDR3 protein. The sample records roughly 16,000 distinct CDR3 sequences, around 68% being singletons. Noted treatment: roughly ten-day PBMC culture with coronavirus spike peptide pools or control peptides (ViraFEST assay). Sequenced material: CD4+ T cells from blood, cultured in vitro. The receptors were sampled from a human donor who had recovered from COVID-19.

The chain joins TRBV7-2 to TRBJ2-7, with D possibly TRBD2 on 5 matching bases. Germline values: CDR1 SGHTA, CDR2 FQGNSA. V gave up 1 base and J gave up 9 bases, with 16 bases separating them. The CDR3 totals 14 residues. As DNA, the CDR3 is TGTGCCAGCAGCTTAGGGCAGACTACGATCGCGCAGTACTTC. This gives the protein CASSLGQTTIAQYF.

This clonotype was detected only once. This rearrangement joins TRBV5-4 to TRBJ2-5; the match to TRBD1 covers 10 bases. The V segment lost 0 bases and the J segment 5 bases; nucleotides outside the gene matches: 4. Germline-derived CDR1 and CDR2 are SGHNT and YYREEE (reference sequence). The CDR3 has 15 amino acids. The CDR3 sequence: CASSLAGQGRETQYF. CDR3 sequence (DNA): TGTGCCAGCAGCTTGGCGGGACAGGGGAGGGAGACCCAGTACTTC.

This clonotype was counted only a few times. This chain uses TRBV20-1 with TRBJ1-4; TRBD1 is a possible D gene (6 bases). The V end lost 0 bases, the J end lost 7 bases, and 12 bases lay between the germline ends. Germline CDR1 DFQATT, CDR2 SNEGSKA (reference sequence). The CDR3 is made up of 14 amino acids. The CDR3 is CSARDGGRGEKLFF. The CDR3 DNA reads as TGCAGTGCTAGAGATGGGGGGCGTGGTGAAAAACTGTTTTTT.

The gene calls are TRBV7-2 and TRBJ2-7; 7 bases map to TRBD2. CDR1 is SGHTA, CDR2 FQGNSA, per germline. The CDR3 contains 13 residues. The V segment lost 4 bases and the J segment 6 bases; nucleotides outside the gene matches: 6. This chain's CDR3 is CASSSRTSGEQYF. The CDR3 DNA is TGTGCCAGCAGCTCCCGGACTAGTGGCGAGCAGTACTTC.